The rows below give T cell receptor beta chains drawn from one sample of a study of chemoradiotherapy in HPV16-positive cancers. Here immunoSEQ multiplex PCR was the method, and the copy in TCRdb shows in-frame clones only, minus some. The sample has about 9,200 clones, roughly four fifths seen once. The sample was tumor tissue, taken from a patient who underwent chemoradiotherapy. The receptors come from a human donor with HPV-associated anogenital cancer. Each CDR3 is given with its conserved first and last residue. A D gene is named only where the DNA matches it firmly. Clone size is not always given. Where it is, it says once, few, many or a class for expanded clones.

TRBV6-5	TRBJ2-1	.	TRBD2	TGTGCCAGCAGTCCCGGACTAGCGGGAGCTGAGCAGTTCTTC	CASSPGLAGAEQFF
TRBV4-3	TRBJ2-1	.	TRBD2	TGCGCCAGCAGCCCAGAGGAGCGGGGCCGTCTTTTCTCCTACAATGAGCAGTTCTTC	CASSPEERGRLFSYNEQFF
TRBV28	TRBJ1-5	.	TRBD1	TGTGCCAGCAGTTTATTTCATCGGGCAGGGGGAAATCAGCCCCAGCATTTT	CASSLFHRAGGNQPQHF
TRBV7-2	TRBJ2-5	.	.	TGTGCCAGCAGCTTCGTAGGGAGGCGGGAGACCCAGTACTTC	CASSFVGRRETQYF
TRBV4-3	TRBJ1-4	once	.	TGCGCCAGCAGCCAAGAACAGTACAGGGTGGCAACTAATGAAAAACTGTTTTTT	CASSQEQYRVATNEKLFF
TRBV14	TRBJ2-7	.	.	TGTGCCAGCAGCTTGCGGACACCTCCCTACGAGCAGTACTTC	CASSLRTPPYEQYF
TRBV15	TRBJ1-5	.	TRBD1	TGTGCCACCAGCATCTTGGGACAGGGCCGGGGGCAGCCCCAGCATTTT	CATSILGQGRGQPQHF
TRBV27	TRBJ1-1	.	.	TGTGCCAGCAGTTTATCATGGAGGAACACTGAAGCTTTCTTT	CASSLSWRNTEAFF
TRBV20-1	TRBJ1-2	.	.	TGCAGTGCTAGGGGAGACAGTGGCTACACCTTC	CSARGDSGYTF
TRBV7-6	TRBJ2-2	.	.	TGTGCCAGCAGCCCCCCCCCTCCGAACACCGGGGAGCTGTTTTTT	CASSPPPPNTGELFF
TRBV7-9	TRBJ1-1	once	TRBD1	TGTGCCAGCAGCCCCCGGGACAGACCCTTAATGAACACTGAAGCTTTCTTT	CASSPRDRPLMNTEAFF
TRBV7-2	TRBJ1-5	.	.	TGTGCCAGCAGCTTAGGGGGGGAAAGGCCCCAGCATTTT	CASSLGGERPQHF
TRBV27	TRBJ2-5	once	TRBD1	TGTGCCAGCAGTTTAAGGACAGGGCGAGGGATAGAGACCCAGTACTTC	CASSLRTGRGIETQYF
TRBV2	TRBJ2-1	few	.	TGTGCCCGGAGCAGAGGGGGCTCCTACAATGAGCAGTTCTTC	CARSRGGSYNEQFF
TRBV4-3	TRBJ1-1	.	.	TGCGCCAGCAGCCTCAGGACGGGCAACACTGAAGCTTTCTTT	CASSLRTGNTEAFF
TRBV11-3	TRBJ1-1	few	.	TGTGCCAGCAGCCACAGGGCCCAGGGCACTGAAGCTTTCTTT	CASSHRAQGTEAFF
TRBV15	TRBJ1-1	.	.	TGTGCCACCAGCAGAGATCTGGGGGCGGGGGATGAAGCTTTCTTT	CATSRDLGAGDEAFF
TRBV6-5	TRBJ2-7	.	TRBD2	TGTGCCAGCAGTTACTCCTGGGGGGGGACCTACGAGCAGTACTTC	CASSYSWGGTYEQYF
TRBV21-1	TRBJ1-1	.	.	TGTGCCAGCAGCAAAGCGACCCGCCCGGCTACTGAAGCTTTCTTT	CASSKATRPATEAFF
TRBV7-8	TRBJ2-2	.	.	TGTGCCAGCAGCCGTGGACAGAGAGACACCGGGGAGCTGTTTTTT	CASSRGQRDTGELFF
TRBV5-1	TRBJ1-6	.	TRBD1	TGCGCCAGCAGGGATGACAGGGCGACTTCACCCCTCCACTTT	CASRDDRATSPLHF
TRBV19	TRBJ1-2	.	.	TGTGCCAGTAGGCAGGGTTCTAGGGGCTACACCTTC	CASRQGSRGYTF
TRBV14	TRBJ2-7	.	.	TGTGCCAGCAGCTACTCCTACGAGCAGTACTTC	CASSYSYEQYF
TRBV9	TRBJ2-1	.	TRBD1	TGTGCCAGCAGCAGCCAGGGGGCGGCATACAATGAGCAGTTCTTC	CASSSQGAAYNEQFF
TRBV18	TRBJ2-5	.	TRBD1	TGTGCCAGCTCGCCTCAAACAGGGGGCCAAGAGACCCAGTACTTC	CASSPQTGGQETQYF
TRBV9	TRBJ1-3	few	TRBD1	TGTGCCAGCAGCGTCGACAGGGTGGCCACCATATATTTT	CASSVDRVATIYF
TRBV7-3	TRBJ2-2	once	.	TGTGCCAGCAGCGCCTACTTAAACACCGGGGAGCTGTTTTTT	CASSAYLNTGELFF
TRBV7-9	TRBJ2-7	few	TRBD1	TGTGCCAGCAGCTTAGGTGGAGGGACAGGGTATCGGGAGCAGTACTTC	CASSLGGGTGYREQYF
TRBV9	TRBJ1-2	.	TRBD1	TGTGCCAGCAGCGTAAGTCAGGGGACAGGGGCGCTCTATGGCTACACCTTC	CASSVSQGTGALYGYTF
TRBV19	TRBJ2-3	.	TRBD1	TGTGCCAGTAGCACCACCGACAGGGGATTCACAGATACGCAGTATTTT	CASSTTDRGFTDTQYF
TRBV20-1	TRBJ2-1	.	.	TGCAGTGCTCACTACAATGAGCAGTTCTTC	CSAHYNEQFF
TRBV14	TRBJ1-6	once	TRBD1	TGTGCCAGCAGCCCTTGGGACAGCTTTAATTCACCCCTCCACTTT	CASSPWDSFNSPLHF
TRBV4-3	TRBJ1-3	.	.	TGCGCCAGCAGCCAAGATCGGGTACACGGACGTGTCGGAAACACCATATATTTT	CASSQDRVHGRVGNTIYF
TRBV30	TRBJ2-7	once	.	TGTGCCTGGATAAGCGGACGGCGCTCCTACGAGCAGTACTTC	CAWISGRRSYEQYF
TRBV11-2	TRBJ2-7	.	.	TGTGCCAGCAGCCGCCCGGGCGGAATCTACGAGCAGTACTTC	CASSRPGGIYEQYF
TRBV27	TRBJ2-1	.	.	TGTGCCAGCAGGGGGACGGCCCCCTACAATGAGCAGTTCTTC	CASRGTAPYNEQFF
TRBV11-3	TRBJ2-3	.	.	TGTGCCAGCAGAATTAACGGGGGGCCCACAGATACGCAGTATTTT	CASRINGGPTDTQYF
TRBV6-4	TRBJ2-3	few	TRBD2	TGTGCCAGCAGTGGGACTAGCGGGGGAGATACGCAGTATTTT	CASSGTSGGDTQYF
TRBV5-1	TRBJ1-2	once	.	TGCGCCAGCAGCTTGGGCCAGGGGAACTATGGCTACACCTTC	CASSLGQGNYGYTF
TRBV7-6	TRBJ2-1	few	.	TGTGCCAGCAGCTTGGGACTCGGAGGAGCCAATGAGCAGTTCTTC	CASSLGLGGANEQFF
TRBV2	TRBJ2-2	.	.	TGTGCCAGTTCTAAGAACACCGGGGAGCTGTTTTTT	CASSKNTGELFF
TRBV5-1	TRBJ2-1	.	.	TGCGCCAGCAGCTTGGATTTAGTAGTAACGTACAATGAGCAGTTCTTC	CASSLDLVVTYNEQFF
TRBV7-9	TRBJ1-1	once	.	TGTGCCAGCAGCTTAACGCCCGGGGTCAGTGAAGCTTTCTTT	CASSLTPGVSEAFF
TRBV4-1	TRBJ1-1	.	.	TGCGCCAGCAGCCAAACCCCCGGGGGGGGGATGAACACTGAAGCTTTCTTT	CASSQTPGGGMNTEAFF